This T cell receptor beta chain was captured by sequencing in a study of response to subunit inactivated influenza vaccine. CDR1 and CDR2 from the germline V gene are SGHRS and YFSETQ. The CDR3 sequence is 14 residues long. Study-wide results and caveats: It was the authors' suggestion that each seasonal influenza vaccination recruits few new T cells.

This clonotype was recorded at least ten times. What it recognizes is unknown. Mismatch with germline at one junction end may stem from a read error. TCRdb analysed the RT-PCR reads with MiXCR anew, one entry per CDR3 protein. Of roughly 650,000 distinct CDR3 sequences in the sample, about 14% were seen once. Sample: PBMCs from blood, taken around 14 days before vaccination. The genes are TRBV5-1 and TRBJ1-1; 8 bases fit TRBD1. The sequence was obtained from a man aged 50-59 years who received an inactivated influenza vaccine. As DNA, the CDR3 is TGTGCCAGCAGCGTCGGACAGGGGAACACTGAAGCTTTCTTT. Protein sequence: CASSVGQGNTEAFF. Supplemented by reference TRBV5-1 and TRBJ1-1, the full variable domain reads KAGVTQTPRYLIKTRGQQVTLSCSPISGHRSVSWYQQTPGQGLQFLFEYFSETQRNKGNFPGRFSGRQFSNSRSEMNVSTLELGDSALYLCASSVGQGNTEAFFGQGTRLTVV.